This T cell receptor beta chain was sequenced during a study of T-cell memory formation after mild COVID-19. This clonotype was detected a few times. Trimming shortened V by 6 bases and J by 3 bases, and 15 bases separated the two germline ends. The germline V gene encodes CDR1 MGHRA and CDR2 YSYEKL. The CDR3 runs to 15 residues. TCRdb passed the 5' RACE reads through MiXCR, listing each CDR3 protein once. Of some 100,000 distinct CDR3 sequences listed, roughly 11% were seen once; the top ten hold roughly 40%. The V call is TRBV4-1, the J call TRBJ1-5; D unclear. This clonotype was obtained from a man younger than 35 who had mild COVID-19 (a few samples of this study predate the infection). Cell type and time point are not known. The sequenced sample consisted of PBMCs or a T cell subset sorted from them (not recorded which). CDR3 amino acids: CASSPGKGTNQPQHF. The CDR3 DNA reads TGCGCCAGCAGTCCCGGGAAAGGCACCAATCAGCCCCAGCATTTT.